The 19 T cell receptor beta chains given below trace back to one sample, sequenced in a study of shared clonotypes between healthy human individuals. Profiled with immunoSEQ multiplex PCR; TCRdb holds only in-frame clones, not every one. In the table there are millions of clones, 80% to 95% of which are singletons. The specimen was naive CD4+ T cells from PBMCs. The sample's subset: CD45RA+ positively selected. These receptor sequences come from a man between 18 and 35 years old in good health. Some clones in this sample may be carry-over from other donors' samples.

The CDR3 sequence: CASSTVGGGRAADTQYF. The CDR3 nucleotides are TGTGCCAGCAGCACCGTGGGGGGCGGGAGGGCCGCAGATACGCAGTATTTT. The V and J genes are TRBV5-4 and TRBJ2-3; 9 bases agree with TRBD2. This CDR3 has 17 residues. CDR1 is SGHNT and CDR2 is YYREEE in the germline V gene (reference sequence). Unmatched junction bases numbered 13, after V lost 4 bases and J lost 4 bases.

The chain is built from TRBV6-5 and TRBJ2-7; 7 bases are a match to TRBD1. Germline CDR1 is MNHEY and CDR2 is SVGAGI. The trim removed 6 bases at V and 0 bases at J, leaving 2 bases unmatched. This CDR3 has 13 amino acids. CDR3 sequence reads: CASRRQGSYEQYF. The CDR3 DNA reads TGTGCCAGCAGAAGACAGGGCTCCTACGAGCAGTACTTC.

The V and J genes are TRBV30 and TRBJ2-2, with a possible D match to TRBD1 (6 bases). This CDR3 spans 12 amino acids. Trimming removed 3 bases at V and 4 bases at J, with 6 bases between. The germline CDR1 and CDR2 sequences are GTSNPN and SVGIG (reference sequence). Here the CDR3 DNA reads TGTGCCTGGAGAGGGGGCACCGGGGAGCTGTTTTTT. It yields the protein CAWRGGTGELFF. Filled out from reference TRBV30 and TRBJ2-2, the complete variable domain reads SQTIHQWPATLVQPVGSPLSLECTVEGTSNPNLYWYRQAAGRGLQLLFYSVGIGQISSEVPQNLSASRPQDRQFILSSKKLLLSDSGFYLCAWRGGTGELFFGEGSRLTVL.

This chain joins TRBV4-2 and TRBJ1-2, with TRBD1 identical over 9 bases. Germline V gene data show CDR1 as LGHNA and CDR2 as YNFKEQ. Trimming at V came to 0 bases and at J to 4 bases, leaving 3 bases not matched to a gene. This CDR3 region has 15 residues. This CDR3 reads CASSQEQGASYGYTF. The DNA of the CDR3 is TGTGCCAGCAGCCAAGAACAGGGGGCAAGCTATGGCTACACCTTC.

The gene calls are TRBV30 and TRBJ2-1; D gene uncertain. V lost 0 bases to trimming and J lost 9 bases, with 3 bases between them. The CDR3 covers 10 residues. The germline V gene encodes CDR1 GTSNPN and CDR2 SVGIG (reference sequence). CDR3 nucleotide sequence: TGTGCCTGGAGTGTAATTGAGCAGTTCTTC. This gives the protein CAWSVIEQFF.

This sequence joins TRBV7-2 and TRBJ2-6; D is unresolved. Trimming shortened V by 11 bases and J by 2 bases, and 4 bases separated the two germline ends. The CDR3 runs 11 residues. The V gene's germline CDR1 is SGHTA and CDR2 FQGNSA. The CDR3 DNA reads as TGTGCCGTCCCTGGGGCCAACGTCCTGACTTTC. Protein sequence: CAVPGANVLTF.

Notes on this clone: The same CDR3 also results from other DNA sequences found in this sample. This chain's CDR3 is CASSFRRSSYNEQFF. The CDR3 DNA reads as TGTGCCAGCAGTTTCCGACGGAGCTCCTACAATGAGCAGTTCTTC. The V and J genes are TRBV28 and TRBJ2-1; D ambiguous. This CDR3 comprises 15 residues. The V end was cut by 3 bases, the J end by 0 bases, with 9 bases between. The germline CDR1 and CDR2 sequences are MDHEN and SYDVKM.

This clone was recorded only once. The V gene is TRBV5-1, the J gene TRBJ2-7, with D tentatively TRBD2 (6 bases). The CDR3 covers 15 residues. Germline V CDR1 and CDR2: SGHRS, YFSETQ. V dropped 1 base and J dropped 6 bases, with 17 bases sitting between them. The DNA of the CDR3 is TGCGCCAGCAGCTTGTCGGTGGGAGGAAAGGGCGAGCAGTACTTC. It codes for CASSLSVGGKGEQYF. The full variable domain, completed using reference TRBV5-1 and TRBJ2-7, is KAGVTQTPRYLIKTRGQQVTLSCSPISGHRSVSWYQQTPGQGLQFLFEYFSETQRNKGNFPGRFSGRQFSNSRSEMNVSTLELGDSALYLCASSLSVGGKGEQYFGPGTRLTVT.

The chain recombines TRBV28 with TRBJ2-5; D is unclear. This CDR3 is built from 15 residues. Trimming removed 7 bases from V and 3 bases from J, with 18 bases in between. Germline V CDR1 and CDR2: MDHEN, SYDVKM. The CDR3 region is CASTPGGSYKETQYF. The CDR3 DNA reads TGTGCCAGCACCCCAGGCGGTAGTTATAAAGAGACCCAGTACTTC.

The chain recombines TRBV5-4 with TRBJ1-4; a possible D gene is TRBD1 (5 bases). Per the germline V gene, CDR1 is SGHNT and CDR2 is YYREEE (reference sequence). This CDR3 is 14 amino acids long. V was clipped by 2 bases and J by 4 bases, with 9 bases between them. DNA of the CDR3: TGTGCCAGCAGCTTATGGGGGGGTAATGAAAAACTGTTTTTT. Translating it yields CASSLWGGNEKLFF.

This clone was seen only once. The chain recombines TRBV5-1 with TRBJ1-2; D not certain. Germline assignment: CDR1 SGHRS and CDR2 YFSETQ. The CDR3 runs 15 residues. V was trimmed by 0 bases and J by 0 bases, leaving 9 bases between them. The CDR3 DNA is TGCGCCAGCAGCTTGGTACCGACGCCTAACTATGGCTACACCTTC. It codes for CASSLVPTPNYGYTF.

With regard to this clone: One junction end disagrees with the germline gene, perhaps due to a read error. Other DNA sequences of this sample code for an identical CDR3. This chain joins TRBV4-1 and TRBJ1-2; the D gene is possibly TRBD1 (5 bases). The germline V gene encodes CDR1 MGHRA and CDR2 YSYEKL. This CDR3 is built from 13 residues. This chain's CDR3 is CASSPGRINQHTF. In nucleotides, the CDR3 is TGCGCCAGCAGCCCGGGACGAATCAATCAGCACACTTTC.

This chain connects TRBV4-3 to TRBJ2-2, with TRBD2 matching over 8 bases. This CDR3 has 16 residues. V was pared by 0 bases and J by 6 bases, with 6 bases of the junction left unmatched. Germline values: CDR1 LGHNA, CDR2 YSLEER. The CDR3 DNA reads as TGCGCCAGCAGCCAAGATACGGGAGGGGCGGCCGGGGAGCTGTTTTTT. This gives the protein CASSQDTGGAAGELFF.

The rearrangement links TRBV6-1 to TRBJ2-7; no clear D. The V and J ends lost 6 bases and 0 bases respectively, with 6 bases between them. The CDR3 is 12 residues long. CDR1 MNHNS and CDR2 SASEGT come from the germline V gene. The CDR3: CASRASSYEQYF. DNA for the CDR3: TGTGCCAGCAGGGCCAGCTCCTACGAGCAGTACTTC.

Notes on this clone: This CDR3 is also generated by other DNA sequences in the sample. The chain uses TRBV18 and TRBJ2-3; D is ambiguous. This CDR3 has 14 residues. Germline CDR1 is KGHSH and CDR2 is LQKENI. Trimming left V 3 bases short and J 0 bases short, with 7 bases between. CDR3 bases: TGTGCCAGCTCACCTCTCGCTAGCACAGATACGCAGTATTTT. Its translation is CASSPLASTDTQYF.

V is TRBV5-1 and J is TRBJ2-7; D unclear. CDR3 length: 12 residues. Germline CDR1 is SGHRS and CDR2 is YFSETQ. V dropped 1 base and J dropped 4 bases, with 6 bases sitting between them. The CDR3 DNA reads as TGCGCCAGCAGCTTGCCTCTGTACGAGCAGTACTTC. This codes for CASSLPLYEQYF.

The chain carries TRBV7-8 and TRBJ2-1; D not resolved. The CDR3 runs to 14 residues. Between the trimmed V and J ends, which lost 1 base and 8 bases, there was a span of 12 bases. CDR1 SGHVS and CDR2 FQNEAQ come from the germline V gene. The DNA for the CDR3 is TGTGCCAGCAGCTTAGTGGGGTACAAGGATGAGCAGTTCTTC. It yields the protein CASSLVGYKDEQFF.

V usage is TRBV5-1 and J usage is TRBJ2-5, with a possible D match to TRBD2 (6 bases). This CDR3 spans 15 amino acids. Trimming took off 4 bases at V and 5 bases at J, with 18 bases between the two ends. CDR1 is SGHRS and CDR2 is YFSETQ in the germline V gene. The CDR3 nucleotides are TGCGCCAGCAGCACCGGGACTGCTGGCGGGGAGACCCAGTACTTC. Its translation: CASSTGTAGGETQYF.

The CDR3 reads CASSPRQTYEQYF. The CDR3, as DNA: TGTGCCAGCAGTCCGAGACAGACCTACGAGCAGTACTTC. The V call is TRBV6-1, the J call TRBJ2-7, with TRBD1 as a possible D gene (5 bases). Germline-derived CDR1 and CDR2 are MNHNS and SASEGT. Trimming took 5 bases from V and 2 from J, leaving 10 bases between them. The CDR3 extends over 13 amino acids.